These T cell receptor beta chains were read from a single sample in a study of cytomegalovirus exposure and HLA in healthy donors. TCRdb's copy holds only in-frame clones and misses some; the assay was immunoSEQ multiplex PCR. The sample holds 150,000 to 200,000 clones, 65% to 80% seen once. The source material was PBMCs. These receptors were taken from a male donor in good health and CMV-seronegative. CDR3s include the opening cysteine and the closing phenylalanine or tryptophan. D genes are given only for firm matches. Size is omitted from some rows. Given values are once, few, many or a class for expanded clones.

D: -; J: TRBJ2-7; V: TRBV6-6; size: -; CDR3: CASSYQREKNYEQYF; DNA: TGTGCCAGCAGTTACCAGAGGGAAAAGAACTACGAGCAGTACTTC
D: -; J: TRBJ2-7; V: TRBV9; size: -; CDR3: CASSVGGNLNSEQYF; DNA: TGTGCCAGCAGCGTAGGAGGGAATTTGAATAGCGAGCAGTACTTC
D: -; J: TRBJ1-2; V: TRBV10-3; size: -; CDR3: CAINRGTEFYGYTF; DNA: TGTGCCATCAACCGGGGGACTGAGTTCTATGGCTACACCTTC
D: TRBD2; J: TRBJ2-3; V: TRBV28; size: few; CDR3: CASSSLAGGSDTQYF; DNA: TGTGCCAGCAGTTCTTTAGCGGGAGGTTCAGATACGCAGTATTTT
D: TRBD1; J: TRBJ1-1; V: TRBV4-3; size: -; CDR3: CASKGDRLYTEAFF; DNA: TGCGCCAGCAAGGGGGACAGGTTGTACACTGAAGCTTTCTTT
D: -; J: TRBJ2-7; V: TRBV30; size: -; CDR3: CAWSVSYEQYF; DNA: TGTGCCTGGAGTGTTTCGTACGAGCAGTACTTC
D: TRBD2; J: TRBJ2-3; V: TRBV12-5; size: -; CDR3: CASGLGLETDTQYF; DNA: TGTGCTAGTGGTCTCGGACTAGAGACAGATACGCAGTATTTT
D: -; J: TRBJ1-4; V: TRBV27; size: -; CDR3: CASVTRTDNEKLFF; DNA: TGTGCCAGCGTAACCCGGACAGATAATGAAAAACTGTTTTTT
D: -; J: TRBJ2-1; V: TRBV5-1; size: -; CDR3: CASSSGGPATHNEQFF; DNA: TGCGCCAGCAGCTCTGGAGGTCCAGCGACCCACAATGAGCAGTTCTTC
D: TRBD2; J: TRBJ2-7; V: TRBV5-6; size: -; CDR3: CASSLLAESYEQYF; DNA: TGTGCCAGCAGCCTACTAGCGGAGTCGTACGAGCAGTACTTC
D: TRBD1; J: TRBJ1-3; V: TRBV7-2; size: -; CDR3: CASSSGQGSGNTIYF; DNA: TGTGCCAGCAGCTCTGGACAGGGGTCTGGAAACACCATATATTTT
D: TRBD2; J: TRBJ2-2; V: TRBV19; size: -; CDR3: CASGGRSNTGELFF; DNA: TGTGCCAGCGGGGGGAGATCGAACACCGGGGAGCTGTTTTTT
D: TRBD1; J: TRBJ1-1; V: TRBV19; size: -; CDR3: CASSIARDRATEAFF; DNA: TGTGCCAGTAGTATAGCCCGGGACAGAGCTACTGAAGCTTTCTTT
D: -; J: TRBJ1-2; V: TRBV6-1; size: -; CDR3: CASTLQAGPFGYTF; DNA: TGTGCCAGCACCCTGCAGGCAGGGCCTTTCGGCTACACCTTC
D: TRBD1; J: TRBJ2-5; V: TRBV2; size: few; CDR3: CASRGDRGKETQYF; DNA: TGTGCCAGCAGGGGCGACAGGGGCAAAGAGACCCAGTACTTC
D: TRBD1; J: TRBJ2-7; V: TRBV5-1; size: -; CDR3: CASSPGPGQTYEQYF; DNA: TGCGCCAGCAGCCCAGGACCGGGACAGACCTACGAGCAGTACTTC
D: TRBD2; J: TRBJ2-7; V: TRBV19; size: -; CDR3: CATRGGQIYEQYF; DNA: TGTGCCACTCGGGGGGGGCAGATCTACGAGCAGTACTTC
D: TRBD1; J: TRBJ2-6; V: TRBV6-5; size: few; CDR3: CASAGTGPRRVLTF; DNA: TGTGCCAGCGCCGGGACAGGGCCTCGCAGAGTCCTGACTTTC
D: -; J: TRBJ2-7; V: TRBV4-1; size: -; CDR3: CASSLVEQHTYEQYF; DNA: TGCGCCAGCAGCCTCGTTGAACAACATACCTACGAGCAGTACTTC
D: -; J: TRBJ1-6; V: TRBV7-6; size: -; CDR3: CASRLGGSYNSPLHF; DNA: TGTGCCAGCCGCCTCGGCGGCTCCTATAATTCACCCCTCCACTTT
D: -; J: TRBJ1-1; V: TRBV7-2; size: -; CDR3: CASSLGGQNTEAFF; DNA: TGTGCCAGCAGCTTGGGCGGACAGAACACTGAAGCTTTCTTT
D: TRBD2; J: TRBJ2-7; V: TRBV5-1; size: -; CDR3: CASSPGLAQGEQYF; DNA: TGCGCCAGCAGCCCCGGACTAGCGCAGGGTGAGCAGTACTTC
D: TRBD2; J: TRBJ2-5; V: TRBV7-2; size: -; CDR3: CASSFRLAGGQETQYF; DNA: TGTGCCAGCAGCTTTCGACTAGCGGGGGGGCAGGAGACCCAGTACTTC
D: -; J: TRBJ2-3; V: TRBV28; size: -; CDR3: CASTLGAGPTDTQYF; DNA: TGTGCCAGCACTCTCGGAGCGGGTCCCACAGATACGCAGTATTTT
D: TRBD1; J: TRBJ1-5; V: TRBV28; size: -; CDR3: CASGGGGGVGPQHF; DNA: TGTGCCAGCGGGGGAGGAGGGGGCGTTGGGCCCCAGCATTTT
D: -; J: TRBJ1-5; V: TRBV5-1; size: -; CDR3: CASSLTGMDQPQHF; DNA: TGCGCCAGCAGCTTAACAGGGATGGACCAGCCCCAGCATTTT
D: -; J: TRBJ2-2; V: TRBV19; size: -; CDR3: CASSIAGRKGELFF; DNA: TGTGCCAGTAGTATTGCGGGGAGGAAGGGGGAGCTGTTTTTT
D: TRBD1; J: TRBJ2-5; V: TRBV7-7; size: few; CDR3: CASSLGDRGRETQYF; DNA: TGTGCTAGCAGCTTAGGGGACAGGGGCCGAGAGACCCAGTACTTC
D: TRBD1; J: TRBJ1-5; V: TRBV6-6; size: -; CDR3: CASSSRGSGNQPQHF; DNA: TGTGCCAGCAGTTCCAGGGGGTCCGGCAATCAGCCCCAGCATTTT